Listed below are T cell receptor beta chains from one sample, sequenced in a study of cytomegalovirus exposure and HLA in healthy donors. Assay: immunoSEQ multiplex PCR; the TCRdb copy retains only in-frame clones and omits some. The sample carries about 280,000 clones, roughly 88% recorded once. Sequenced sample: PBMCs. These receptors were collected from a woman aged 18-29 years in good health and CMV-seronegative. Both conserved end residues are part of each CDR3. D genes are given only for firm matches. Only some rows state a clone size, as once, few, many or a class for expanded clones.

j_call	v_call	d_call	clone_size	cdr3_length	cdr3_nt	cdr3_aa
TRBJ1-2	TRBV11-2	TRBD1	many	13	TGTGCCAGCAGCTTAGGCACAGGGGATGGCTACACCTTC	CASSLGTGDGYTF
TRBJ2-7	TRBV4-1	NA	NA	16	TGCGCCAGCAGCCGCCTCGGACAGGGACTATCCTACGAGCAGTACTTC	CASSRLGQGLSYEQYF
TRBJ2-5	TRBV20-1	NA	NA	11	TGCAGTGCTGCCCAGTCGGAGACCCAGTACTTC	CSAAQSETQYF
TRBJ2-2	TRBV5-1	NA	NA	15	TGCGCCAGCAGCTTGGGGGGAGCGGGCACCGGGGAGCTGTTTTTT	CASSLGGAGTGELFF
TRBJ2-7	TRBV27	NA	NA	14	TGTGCCAGCAGTAATGCAGGGCCCTCCTACGAGCAGTACTTC	CASSNAGPSYEQYF
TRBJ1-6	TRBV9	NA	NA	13	TGTGCCAGCAGCGTAGACAGTAATTCACCCCTCCACTTT	CASSVDSNSPLHF
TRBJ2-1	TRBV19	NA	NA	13	TGTGCCAGTAGTACGAGGGACACCTGGGTGCAGTTCTTC	CASSTRDTWVQFF
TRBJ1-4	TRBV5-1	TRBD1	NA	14	TGCGCCAGCAGCCTCGGGACAGAACATGAAAAACTGTTTTTT	CASSLGTEHEKLFF
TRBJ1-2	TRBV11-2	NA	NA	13	TGTGCCAGCAGCCGTAAAAGGGGCTATGGCTACACCTTC	CASSRKRGYGYTF
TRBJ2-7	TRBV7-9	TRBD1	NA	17	TGTGCCAGCAGCAAAACGGGACAGGGCGATATTGGCTACGAGCAGTACTTC	CASSKTGQGDIGYEQYF
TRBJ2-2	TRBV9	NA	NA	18	TGTGCCAGCAGCGTCAGGGGGTATGGGAGGACCTCTTCCGGGGAGCTGTTTTTT	CASSVRGYGRTSSGELFF
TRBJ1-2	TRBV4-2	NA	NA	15	TGTGCCAGCAGCCAAGATATCACCCGGGGAGGGGGCTACACCTTC	CASSQDITRGGGYTF
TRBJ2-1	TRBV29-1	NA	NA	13	TGCAGCGTTGACGGGGGCTCCTACAATGAGCAGTTCTTC	CSVDGGSYNEQFF
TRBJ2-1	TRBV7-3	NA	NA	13	TGTGCCAGCAGCATGGACTGGGACAATGAGCAGTTCTTC	CASSMDWDNEQFF
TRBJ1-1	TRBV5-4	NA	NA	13	TGTGCCAGCAGTCGGGACACTATTACTGAAGCTTTCTTT	CASSRDTITEAFF
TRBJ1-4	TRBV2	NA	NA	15	TGTGCCAGCAGACTTCAGGGGACAACTAATGAAAAACTGTTTTTT	CASRLQGTTNEKLFF
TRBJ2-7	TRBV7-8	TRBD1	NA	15	TGTGCCAGCAGCTATAGGACAGGGAGCTCCTACGAGCAGTACTTC	CASSYRTGSSYEQYF
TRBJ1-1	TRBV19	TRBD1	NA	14	TGTGCCAGCCGAGGCAGGGGGCAGAACACTGAAGCTTTCTTT	CASRGRGQNTEAFF
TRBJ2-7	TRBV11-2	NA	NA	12	TGTGCCAGCGAAAAAGGGGGCTACGAGCAGTACTTC	CASEKGGYEQYF
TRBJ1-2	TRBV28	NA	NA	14	TGTGCCAGCAGTTCCATTCTTCAGGTCTATGGCTACACCTTC	CASSSILQVYGYTF
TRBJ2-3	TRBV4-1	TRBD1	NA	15	TGCGCCAGCAGCCTCGGACAGGGAAGGACAGATACGCAGTATTTT	CASSLGQGRTDTQYF
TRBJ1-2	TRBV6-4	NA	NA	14	TGTGCCAGCAGTGACTCGCCGGGAGGGTATGGCTACACCTTC	CASSDSPGGYGYTF
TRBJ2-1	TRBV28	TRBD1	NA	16	TGTGCCAGCAGTTTAAGGCCGGGACAGGGCGTAGATGAGCAGTTCTTC	CASSLRPGQGVDEQFF
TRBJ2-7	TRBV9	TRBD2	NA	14	TGTGCCAGCAGCGCGGGGGGGGTCTCCTACGAGCAGTACTTC	CASSAGGVSYEQYF
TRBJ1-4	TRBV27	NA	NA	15	TGTGCCAGCAGAGAGGGGACAATAAGGGACGAAAAACTGTTTTTT	CASREGTIRDEKLFF
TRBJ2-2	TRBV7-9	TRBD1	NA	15	TGTGCCAGCAGCCAGGGACAGGGGGCTATCGGGGAGCTGTTTTTT	CASSQGQGAIGELFF
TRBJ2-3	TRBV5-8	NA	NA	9	TGTGCCAGCAGCCGGCTCCGGGGGTTT	CASSRLRGF
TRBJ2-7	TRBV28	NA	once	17	TGTGCCAGCAGTTTCCCCTTAGACAAGCCGAGCTCCTACGAGCAGTACTTC	CASSFPLDKPSSYEQYF
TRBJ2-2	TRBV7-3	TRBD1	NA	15	TGTGCCAGCAGCTTAAGACAGGGGAACACCGGGGAGCTGTTTTTT	CASSLRQGNTGELFF
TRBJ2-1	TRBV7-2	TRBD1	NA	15	TGTGCCAGCAGTTTGGACAGGGGTTCCCGCAATGAGCAGTTCTTC	CASSLDRGSRNEQFF
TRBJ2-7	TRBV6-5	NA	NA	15	TGTGCCAGCAGTAGGGTCAGGGAGGTTTTAGACGAGCAGTACTTC	CASSRVREVLDEQYF
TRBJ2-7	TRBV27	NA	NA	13	TGTGCCAGCAGCCGTGACAGCCGCTACGAGCAGTACTTC	CASSRDSRYEQYF
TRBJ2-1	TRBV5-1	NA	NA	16	TGCGCCAGCAGGCCGGGTCGCAAAGCCTTCTACAATGAGCAGTTCTTC	CASRPGRKAFYNEQFF
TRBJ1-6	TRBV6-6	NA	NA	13	TGTGCCAGCACCCCGGGGGGGGATTCACCCCTCCACTTT	CASTPGGDSPLHF
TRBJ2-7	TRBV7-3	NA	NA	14	TGTGCCAGCAGCTTAGGCGGGACGGGCTCCGAGCAGTACTTC	CASSLGGTGSEQYF
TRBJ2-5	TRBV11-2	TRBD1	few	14	TGTGCCAGCAGCGATGGGACAGGGATAGAGACCCAGTACTTC	CASSDGTGIETQYF
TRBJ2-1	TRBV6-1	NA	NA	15	TGTGCCAGCAGTGAATGGGCTAGCGTCGACAATGAGCAGTTCTTC	CASSEWASVDNEQFF
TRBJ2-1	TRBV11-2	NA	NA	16	TGTGCCAGCAGCCTCCGATTGGACAGCTCCTACAATGAGCAGTTCTTC	CASSLRLDSSYNEQFF
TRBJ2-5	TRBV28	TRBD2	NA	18	TGTGCCAGCATCCAACGGGGGGTAGCGGGAGGCCGTGCGGAGACCCAGTACTTC	CASIQRGVAGGRAETQYF
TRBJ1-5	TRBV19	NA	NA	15	TGTGCCAGTAGTATCGCGGGTTCCCTCAATCAGCCCCAGCATTTT	CASSIAGSLNQPQHF
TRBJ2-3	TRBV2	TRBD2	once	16	TGTGCCAGCAGTGTGACTAGCGGGAGTTACACAGATACGCAGTATTTT	CASSVTSGSYTDTQYF